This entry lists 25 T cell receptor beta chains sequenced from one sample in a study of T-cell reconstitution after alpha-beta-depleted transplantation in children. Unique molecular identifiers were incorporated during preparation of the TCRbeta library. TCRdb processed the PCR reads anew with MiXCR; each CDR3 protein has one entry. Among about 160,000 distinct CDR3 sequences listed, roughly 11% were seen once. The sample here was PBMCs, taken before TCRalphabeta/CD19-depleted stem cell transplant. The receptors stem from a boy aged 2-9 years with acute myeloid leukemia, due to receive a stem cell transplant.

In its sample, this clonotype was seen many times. In DNA form, the CDR3 reads TGTGCCAGCTCACCTGGGGGGGCGCAGTATGAGCAGTACTTC. Translation: CASSPGGAQYEQYF. This chain joins TRBV18 and TRBJ2-7, with a tentative D call TRBD2 (7 bases). CDR1 is KGHSH and CDR2 is LQKENI in the germline V gene. With 3 bases removed from V and 7 bases from J, the gap between germline ends came to 16 bases. The CDR3 covers 14 residues. Full variable domain (remainder filled in from reference TRBV18 and TRBJ2-7): NAGVMQNPRHLVRRRGQEARLRCSPMKGHSHVYWYRQLPEEGLKFMVYLQKENIIDESGMPKERFSAEFPKEGPSILRIQQVVRGDSAAYFCASSPGGAQYEQYFGPGTRLTVT.

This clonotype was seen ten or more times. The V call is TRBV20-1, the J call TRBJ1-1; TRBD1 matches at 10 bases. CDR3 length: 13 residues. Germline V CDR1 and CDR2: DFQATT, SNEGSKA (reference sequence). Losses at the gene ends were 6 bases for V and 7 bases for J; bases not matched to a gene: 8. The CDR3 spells CSAPSGDRGEAFF. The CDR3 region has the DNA TGCAGTGCCCCGTCGGGGGACAGGGGTGAAGCTTTCTTT.

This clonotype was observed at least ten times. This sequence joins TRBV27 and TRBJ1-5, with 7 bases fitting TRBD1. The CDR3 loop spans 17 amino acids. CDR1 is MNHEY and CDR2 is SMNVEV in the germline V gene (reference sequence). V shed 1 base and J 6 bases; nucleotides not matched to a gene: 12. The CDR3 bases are TGTGCCAGCAGTTTATTCCGGAGGACAGGTGGTGGTCAGCCCCAGCATTTT. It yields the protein CASSLFRRTGGGQPQHF.

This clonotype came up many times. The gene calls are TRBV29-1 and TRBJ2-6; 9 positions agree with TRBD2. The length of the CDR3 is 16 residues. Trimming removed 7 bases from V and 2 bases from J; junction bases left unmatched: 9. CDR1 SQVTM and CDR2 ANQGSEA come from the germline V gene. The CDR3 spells CSAAGGDSAGANVLTF. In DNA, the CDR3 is TGCAGCGCCGCGGGGGGGGACAGTGCTGGGGCCAACGTCCTGACTTTC.

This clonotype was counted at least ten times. The CDR3 DNA follows: TGCAGTGCCGGTGGGACGACCTACGAGCAGTACTTC. Protein product: CSAGGTTYEQYF. The chain uses TRBV20-1 and TRBJ2-7; D may match TRBD1 or TRBD2 (5 bases each). Germline lookup yields CDR1 DFQATT and CDR2 SNEGSKA (reference sequence). The V end was cut by 6 bases, the J end by 2 bases, with 11 bases between. CDR3 size: 12 residues.

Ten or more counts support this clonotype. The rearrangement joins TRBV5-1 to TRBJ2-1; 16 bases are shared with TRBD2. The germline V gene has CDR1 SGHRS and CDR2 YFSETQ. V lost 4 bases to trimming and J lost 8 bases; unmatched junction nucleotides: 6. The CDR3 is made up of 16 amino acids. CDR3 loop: CASSDGTSGGAHEQFF. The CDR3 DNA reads TGCGCCAGCAGCGACGGGACTAGCGGGGGGGCCCATGAGCAGTTCTTC.

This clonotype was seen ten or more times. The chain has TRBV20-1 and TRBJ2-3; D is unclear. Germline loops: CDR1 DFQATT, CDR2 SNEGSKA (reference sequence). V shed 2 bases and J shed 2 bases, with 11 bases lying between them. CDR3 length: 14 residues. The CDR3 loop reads CSARTLVLTDTQYF. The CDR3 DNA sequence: TGCAGTGCTAGAACTTTGGTCCTCACAGATACGCAGTATTTT.

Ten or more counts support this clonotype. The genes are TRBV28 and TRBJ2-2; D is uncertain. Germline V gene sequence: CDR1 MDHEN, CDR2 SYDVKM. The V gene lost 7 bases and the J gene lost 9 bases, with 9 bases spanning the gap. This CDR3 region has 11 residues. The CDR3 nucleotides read TGTGCCAGCACCTCTCTCAGGGAGCTGTTTTTT. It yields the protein CASTSLRELFF.

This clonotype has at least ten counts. The CDR3 region is CAISRTSDNEQFF. The CDR3 bases are TGTGCCATCAGCAGGACATCCGACAATGAGCAGTTCTTC. The rearrangement joins TRBV10-3 to TRBJ2-1; possible D gene TRBD1, 5 bases. The CDR3 has 13 amino acids. Looked up from germline, CDR1 is ENHRY and CDR2 is SYGVKD. V lost 6 bases, J lost 5 bases, and 11 bases lay in between.

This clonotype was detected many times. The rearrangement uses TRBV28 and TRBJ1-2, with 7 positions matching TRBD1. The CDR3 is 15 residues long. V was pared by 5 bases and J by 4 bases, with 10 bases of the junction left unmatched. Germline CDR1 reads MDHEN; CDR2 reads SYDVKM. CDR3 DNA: TGTGCCAGCAGTGTTCCACAGGGGATGGTCTATGGCTACACCTTC. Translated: CASSVPQGMVYGYTF.

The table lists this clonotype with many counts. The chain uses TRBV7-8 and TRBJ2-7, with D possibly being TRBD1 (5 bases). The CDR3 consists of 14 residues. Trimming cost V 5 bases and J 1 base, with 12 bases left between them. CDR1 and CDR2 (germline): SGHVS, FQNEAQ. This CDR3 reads CASSPWGSSYEQYF. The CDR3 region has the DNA TGTGCCAGCAGCCCCTGGGGCAGTTCCTACGAGCAGTACTTC.

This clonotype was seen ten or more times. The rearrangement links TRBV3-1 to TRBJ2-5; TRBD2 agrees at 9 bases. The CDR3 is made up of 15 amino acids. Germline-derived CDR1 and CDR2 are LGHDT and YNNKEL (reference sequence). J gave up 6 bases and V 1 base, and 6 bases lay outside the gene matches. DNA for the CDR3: TGTGCCAGCAGCCAAGGGCTAGCGGGATCCCAGACCCAGTACTTC. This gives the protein CASSQGLAGSQTQYF.

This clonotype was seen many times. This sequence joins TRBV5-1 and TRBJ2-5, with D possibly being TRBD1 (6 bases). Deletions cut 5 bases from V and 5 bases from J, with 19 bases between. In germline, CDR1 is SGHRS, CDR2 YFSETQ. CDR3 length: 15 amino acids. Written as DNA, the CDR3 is TGCGCCAGCAGACTGACCATGACAGGTCTCGAGACCCAGTACTTC. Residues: CASRLTMTGLETQYF.

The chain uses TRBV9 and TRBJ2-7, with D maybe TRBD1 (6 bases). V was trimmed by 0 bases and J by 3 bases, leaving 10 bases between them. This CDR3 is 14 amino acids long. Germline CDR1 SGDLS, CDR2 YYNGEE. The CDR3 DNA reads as TGTGCCAGCAGCGTAGCAACAGGGAGCTACGAGCAGTACTTC. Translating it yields CASSVATGSYEQYF.

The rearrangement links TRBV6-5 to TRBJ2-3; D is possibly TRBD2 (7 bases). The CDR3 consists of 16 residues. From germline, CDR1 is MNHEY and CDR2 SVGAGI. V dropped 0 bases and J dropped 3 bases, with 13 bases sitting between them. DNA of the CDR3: TGTGCCAGCAGTTACTCGAGGGGGGAGGGGACAGATACGCAGTATTTT. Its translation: CASSYSRGEGTDTQYF.

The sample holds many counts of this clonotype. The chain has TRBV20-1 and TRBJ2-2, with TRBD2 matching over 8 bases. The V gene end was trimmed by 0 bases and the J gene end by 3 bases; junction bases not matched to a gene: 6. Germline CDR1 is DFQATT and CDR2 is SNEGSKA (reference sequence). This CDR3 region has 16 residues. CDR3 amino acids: CSARDGLAGDTGELFF. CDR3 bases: TGCAGTGCTAGAGACGGGCTAGCGGGCGACACCGGGGAGCTGTTTTTT.

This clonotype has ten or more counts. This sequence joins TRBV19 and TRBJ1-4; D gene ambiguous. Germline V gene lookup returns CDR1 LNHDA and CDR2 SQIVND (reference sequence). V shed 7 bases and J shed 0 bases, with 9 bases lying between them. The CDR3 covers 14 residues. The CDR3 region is CASTTPSTNEKLFF. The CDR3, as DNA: TGTGCCAGTACGACACCATCAACTAATGAAAAACTGTTTTTT.

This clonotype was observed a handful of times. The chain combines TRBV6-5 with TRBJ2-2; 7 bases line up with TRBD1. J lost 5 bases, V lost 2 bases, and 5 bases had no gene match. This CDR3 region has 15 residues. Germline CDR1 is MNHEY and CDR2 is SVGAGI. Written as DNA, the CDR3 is TGTGCCAGCAGTTACGAACAGGGGCGGACCGGGGAGCTGTTTTTT. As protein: CASSYEQGRTGELFF.

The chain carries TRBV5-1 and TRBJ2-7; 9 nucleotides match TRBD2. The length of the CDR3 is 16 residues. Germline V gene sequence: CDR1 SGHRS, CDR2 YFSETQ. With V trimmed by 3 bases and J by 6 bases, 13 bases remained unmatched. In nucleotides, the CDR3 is TGCGCCAGCAGCTGGGGCCCGGGGGCGGGAGGGTCCGAGCAGTACTTC. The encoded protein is CASSWGPGAGGSEQYF.

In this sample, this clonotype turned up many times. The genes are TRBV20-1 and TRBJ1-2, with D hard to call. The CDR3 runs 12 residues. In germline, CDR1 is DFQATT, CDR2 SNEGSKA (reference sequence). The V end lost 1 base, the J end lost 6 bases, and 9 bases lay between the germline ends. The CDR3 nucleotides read TGCAGTGCTAGAGGTCCGACGAATGGCTACACCTTC. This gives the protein CSARGPTNGYTF.

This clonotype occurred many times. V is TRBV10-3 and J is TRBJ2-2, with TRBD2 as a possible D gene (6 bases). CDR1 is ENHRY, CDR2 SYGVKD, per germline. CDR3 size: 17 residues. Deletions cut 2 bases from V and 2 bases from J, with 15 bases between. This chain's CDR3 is CAISEARRLVNTGELFF. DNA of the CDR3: TGTGCCATCAGTGAGGCAAGACGACTAGTTAACACCGGGGAGCTGTTTTTT.

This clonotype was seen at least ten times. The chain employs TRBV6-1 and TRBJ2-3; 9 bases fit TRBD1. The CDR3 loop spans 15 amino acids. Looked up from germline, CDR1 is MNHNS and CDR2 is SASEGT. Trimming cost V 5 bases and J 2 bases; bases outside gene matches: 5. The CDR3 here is CASSTGGSITDTQYF. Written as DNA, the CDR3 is TGTGCCAGCAGTACAGGGGGCTCTATCACAGATACGCAGTATTTT.

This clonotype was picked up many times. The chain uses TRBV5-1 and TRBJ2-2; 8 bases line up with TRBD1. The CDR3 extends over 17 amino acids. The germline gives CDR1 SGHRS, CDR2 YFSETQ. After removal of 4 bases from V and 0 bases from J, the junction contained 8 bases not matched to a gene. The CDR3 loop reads CASSPRDRPTNTGELFF. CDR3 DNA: TGCGCCAGCAGCCCTCGGGACAGGCCAACGAACACCGGGGAGCTGTTTTTT.

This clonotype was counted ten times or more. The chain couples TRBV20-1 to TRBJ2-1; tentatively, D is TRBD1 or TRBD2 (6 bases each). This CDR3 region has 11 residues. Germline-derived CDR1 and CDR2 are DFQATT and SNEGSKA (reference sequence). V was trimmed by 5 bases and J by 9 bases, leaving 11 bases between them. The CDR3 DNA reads TGCAGTGCTGCCCGGGGGCCTGAGCAGTTCTTC. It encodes CSAARGPEQFF.

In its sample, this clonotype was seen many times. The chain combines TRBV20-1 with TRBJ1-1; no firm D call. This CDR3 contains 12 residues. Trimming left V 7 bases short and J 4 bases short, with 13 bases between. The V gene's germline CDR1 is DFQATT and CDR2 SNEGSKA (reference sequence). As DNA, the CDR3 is TGCAGTGGTCAGGCACCGGGCACTGAAGCTTTCTTT. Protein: CSGQAPGTEAFF.